This is a list of T cell receptor beta chains from one sample in a study of cytomegalovirus exposure and HLA in healthy donors. This table comes from immunoSEQ multiplex PCR, and its TCRdb copy is limited to in-frame clones, with some not included. The repertoire holds fewer than 250,000 clones, with 75% to 80% as singletons. What was sequenced was PBMCs. All receptors come from a man younger than 35 in good health and CMV-seronegative. The CDR3 runs from the conserved cysteine through the conserved F or W. Size tells how often a clone was seen (once, few, many) or the class of an expanded clone, and some rows leave it out.

CASSAFSGGSTGELFF	TRBV13	NA	TRBJ2-2
CASREGAYQETQYF	TRBV2	NA	TRBJ2-5
CASSSQVSGNTIYF	TRBV6-6	NA	TRBJ1-3
CASSMGEGLGGELFF	TRBV21-1	NA	TRBJ2-2
CASSLFSLENIQYF	TRBV5-8	NA	TRBJ2-4
CASSLGGGPGAQYF	TRBV5-1	once	TRBJ2-5
CAFRTSGVETQYF	TRBV30	NA	TRBJ2-5
CASSLSGSIEETQYF	TRBV5-1	once	TRBJ2-5
CASSPDINYEQYF	TRBV19	NA	TRBJ2-7
CASSYGREEVGYTF	TRBV6-5	NA	TRBJ1-2
CASSFGRGNEKLFF	TRBV5-1	NA	TRBJ1-4
CASGGSGTYEQYF	TRBV10-3	NA	TRBJ2-7
CSARTGPYGDTQYF	TRBV29-1	NA	TRBJ2-3
CASSLLAGGNGELFF	TRBV5-1	once	TRBJ2-2
CASSQGVAGGYEQYF	TRBV4-3	NA	NA
CASSFGRVSTEAFF	TRBV7-9	NA	TRBJ1-1
CASSPRGGNGYTF	TRBV9	NA	TRBJ1-2
CASSLDLSSYEQYF	TRBV5-1	NA	NA
CASSLKGAETQYF	TRBV5-1	once	TRBJ2-5
CASSGYRDRDEKLFF	TRBV6-1	NA	TRBJ1-4
CASNSPRDNYEQYF	TRBV19	NA	TRBJ2-7
CASGFEVRGSYGYTF	TRBV12-5	NA	TRBJ1-2
CASSRVNRGLGTQYF	TRBV6-5	once	TRBJ2-5
CASSEQGYEQYF	TRBV2	NA	NA
CASGAGDTDTQYF	TRBV11-3	NA	TRBJ2-3
CASRAQGAGTF	TRBV6-1	NA	TRBJ1-2
CASSLAMTGDEAFF	TRBV5-1	NA	TRBJ1-1
CASSLVQGVRLNTEAFF	TRBV7-9	few	TRBJ1-1